This entry lists 32 T cell receptor beta chains sequenced from one sample in a study of T cells after yellow fever vaccination. One entry per CDR3 protein, called by TCRdb with MiXCR from the 5' RACE reads. Among 450,000 to 600,000 distinct CDR3 sequences listed, roughly 13% were seen once. The source was PBMCs, collected on the day of the yellow fever booster vaccination. These receptors all come from a man aged 25 to 40 who received the YFV17D yellow fever vaccine.

The chain recombines TRBV27 with TRBJ2-1; 13 nucleotides match TRBD2. The germline V gene has CDR1 MNHEY and CDR2 SMNVEV (reference sequence). The V gene end was trimmed by 3 bases and the J gene end by 1 base; junction bases not matched to a gene: 3. This CDR3 comprises 17 residues. This chain's CDR3 is CASSFMTSGRSYNEQFF. The CDR3 DNA follows: TGTGCCAGCAGTTTCATGACTAGCGGGAGGTCCTACAATGAGCAGTTCTTC.

This chain links TRBV20-1 with TRBJ2-4; D possibly corresponds to TRBD1 (6 bases). Germline V gives CDR1 DFQATT, CDR2 SNEGSKA (reference sequence). This CDR3 has 13 residues. Trimming took off 3 bases at V and 8 bases at J, with 14 bases between the two ends. The chain's CDR3 is CSARWDKGDIQYF. The CDR3, as DNA: TGCAGTGCTAGGTGGGACAAAGGGGACATTCAGTACTTC.

This clonotype appeared a few times. V is TRBV28 and J is TRBJ1-1; 8 bases are shared with TRBD1. The V segment lost 5 bases and the J segment 3 bases; nucleotides outside the gene matches: 5. This CDR3 comprises 14 residues. Germline V gives CDR1 MDHEN, CDR2 SYDVKM. The CDR3 reads CASSGGQGHTEAFF. The CDR3 DNA sequence: TGTGCCAGCAGTGGTGGACAGGGCCACACTGAAGCTTTCTTT. The whole variable domain, remainder taken from reference TRBV28 and TRBJ1-1, is DVKVTQSSRYLVKRTGEKVFLECVQDMDHENMFWYRQDPGLGLRLIYFSYDVKMKEKGDIPEGYSVSREKKERFSLILESASTNQTSMYLCASSGGQGHTEAFFGQGTRLTVV.

This chain links TRBV6-5 with TRBJ2-1, with 7 nucleotides matching TRBD2. The CDR3 consists of 16 residues. V dropped 0 bases and J dropped 1; count of bases not matched to a gene: 3. Germline lookup yields CDR1 MNHEY and CDR2 SVGAGI. The chain's CDR3 is CASSYSLAHSYNEQFF. CDR3 nucleotide sequence: TGTGCCAGCAGTTACTCACTAGCGCATTCCTACAATGAGCAGTTCTTC.

The chain combines TRBV6-5 with TRBJ1-2; D is ambiguous. CDR3 length: 15 residues. Germline V lookup: CDR1 MNHEY, CDR2 SVGAGI. Trimming left V 0 bases short and J 0 bases short, with 8 bases between. The chain's CDR3 is CASSYSGGANYGYTF. CDR3 sequence (DNA): TGTGCCAGCAGTTACTCTGGAGGAGCTAACTATGGCTACACCTTC.

V gene TRBV29-1 combines with J gene TRBJ2-2, with 8 positions matching TRBD1. J was trimmed by 7 bases and V by 8 bases; bases with no gene match: 9. The CDR3 is 13 amino acids. Germline V lookup: CDR1 SQVTM, CDR2 ANQGSEA. DNA of the CDR3: TGCAGCCCCGGACAGGGCGGGATCGGGGAGCTGTTTTTT. As protein: CSPGQGGIGELFF.

The chain carries TRBV28 and TRBJ1-2; 12 positions match TRBD1. Germline V gene lookup returns CDR1 MDHEN and CDR2 SYDVKM. There are 15 residues in the CDR3. V gave up 3 bases and J gave up 6 bases; unmatched junction bases: 5. The CDR3 sequence: CASSLDGTGGDGYTF. CDR3 coding DNA: TGTGCCAGCAGTTTGGATGGGACAGGGGGCGATGGCTACACCTTC.

The CDR3 region has the DNA TGTGCCTGGAGTGAAGTAGATACGCAGTATTTT. Its translation: CAWSEVDTQYF. This rearrangement joins TRBV30 to TRBJ2-3, with unresolved D. Trimming left V 1 base short and J 5 bases short, with 4 bases between. This CDR3 has 11 residues. The germline gives CDR1 GTSNPN, CDR2 SVGIG (reference sequence).

This sequence joins TRBV20-1 and TRBJ1-1, with D possibly matching TRBD1 (5 bases). V lost 2 bases to trimming and J lost 1 base, with 11 bases between them. The CDR3 sequence is 14 residues long. In germline, CDR1 is DFQATT, CDR2 SNEGSKA (reference sequence). The CDR3 DNA is TGCAGTGCTAGATGGCGGGGCCCGAACACTGAAGCTTTCTTT. The encoded protein is CSARWRGPNTEAFF.

This rearrangement joins TRBV6-5 to TRBJ1-6; 7 bases line up with TRBD1. Germline-derived CDR1 and CDR2 are MNHEY and SVGAGI. CDR3 length: 15 residues. V shed 2 bases and J 10 bases; nucleotides not matched to a gene: 8. For the CDR3, the DNA is TGTGCCAGCAGTTACAGTAACAGGGGCGACTCACCCCTCCACTTT. This translates into CASSYSNRGDSPLHF.

This chain links TRBV28 with TRBJ2-5; D is unresolved. CDR1 is MDHEN, CDR2 SYDVKM, per germline. The CDR3 runs 14 residues. V gave up 3 bases and J gave up 4 bases, with 12 bases separating them. The CDR3 loop reads CASSFAATTETQYF. DNA of the CDR3: TGTGCCAGCAGTTTTGCCGCAACTACAGAGACCCAGTACTTC.

The rearrangement links TRBV13 to TRBJ2-5, with 11 positions matching TRBD2. In germline, CDR1 is PRHDT, CDR2 FYEKMQ (reference sequence). V trimming: 5 bases; J trimming: 0 bases; junction bases outside the gene matches: 2. This CDR3 is built from 15 residues. CDR3 nucleotide sequence: TGTGCCAGCAGCCCGACTAGCGGGAACCAAGAGACCCAGTACTTC. The encoded protein is CASSPTSGNQETQYF.

V gene TRBV20-1 combines with J gene TRBJ2-5, with TRBD1 identical over 10 bases. Germline CDR1 DFQATT, CDR2 SNEGSKA (reference sequence). The junction had 12 bases not matched to a gene; V was cut back by 0 bases and J by 5 bases. The CDR3 runs 17 residues. The CDR3 nucleotides read TGCAGTGCTAGAGATGGTGGTCGGGACAGGGGCCGGGAGACCCAGTACTTC. Residues: CSARDGGRDRGRETQYF.

The J gene is TRBJ2-3, the V gene TRBV15; D tentatively reads TRBD1 or TRBD2 (6 bases each). Trimming shortened V by 3 bases and J by 2 bases, and 15 bases separated the two germline ends. In germline, CDR1 is LNHNV, CDR2 YYDKDF (reference sequence). The CDR3 loop spans 16 amino acids. The CDR3 DNA reads TGTGCCACCAGCAGGTACAGGGAGGTTCCCACAGATACGCAGTATTTT. The encoded protein is CATSRYREVPTDTQYF.

The V and J genes are TRBV13 and TRBJ2-5, with unresolved D. Germline V lookup: CDR1 PRHDT, CDR2 FYEKMQ (reference sequence). The CDR3 spans 14 residues. V lost 0 bases to trimming and J lost 0 bases, with 5 bases between them. This CDR3 reads CASSLGGHQETQYF. In DNA form, the CDR3 reads TGTGCCAGCAGCTTAGGCGGACACCAAGAGACCCAGTACTTC. Filled out from reference TRBV13 and TRBJ2-5, the complete variable domain reads AAGVIQSPRHLIKEKRETATLKCYPIPRHDTVYWYQQGPGQDPQFLISFYEKMQSDKGSIPDRFSAQQFSDYHSELNMSSLELGDSALYFCASSLGGHQETQYFGPGTRLLVL.

This clonotype was seen ten or more times. The CDR3, as DNA: TGCGCCAGCAGTGAGAGGAGGGCGGAAGAGCAGTTCTTC. It codes for CASSERRAEEQFF. The chain joins TRBV10-2 to TRBJ2-1, with a tentative D call TRBD2 (6 bases). The germline gives CDR1 WSHSY, CDR2 SAAADI. Trimming took off 2 bases at V and 10 bases at J, with 12 bases between the two ends. CDR3 length equals 13 residues.

DNA for the CDR3: TGCAGTGCGCGGGCCGGGACTAGCGGAATTTACGAGCAGTACTTC. Translated: CSARAGTSGIYEQYF. This chain connects TRBV20-1 to TRBJ2-7; TRBD2 matches 11 bases. V lost 6 bases, J lost 4 bases, and 11 bases stayed unmatched. Germline V gives CDR1 DFQATT, CDR2 SNEGSKA (reference sequence). The CDR3 loop spans 15 amino acids.

This sequence joins TRBV27 and TRBJ2-3; D may be TRBD1 or TRBD2 (6 bases each). Trimming took 2 bases from V and 5 from J, leaving 14 bases between them. The germline V gene encodes CDR1 MNHEY and CDR2 SMNVEV (reference sequence). The CDR3 length is 15 residues. CDR3: CASSLGGRSRDTQYF. DNA for the CDR3: TGTGCCAGCAGTTTAGGGGGGCGGAGTAGAGATACGCAGTATTTT.

The table lists this clonotype with a few counts. V is TRBV30 and J is TRBJ2-7; D is perhaps TRBD1 (6 bases). The CDR3 sequence is 13 residues long. Germline CDR1 reads GTSNPN; CDR2 reads SVGIG (reference sequence). Trimming removed 4 bases at V and 4 bases at J, with 14 bases between. CDR3 DNA: TGTGCCTGGACCCGAGGGGGATGGTACGAGCAGTACTTC. It translates to CAWTRGGWYEQYF.

This clonotype occurred a few times. The gene calls are TRBV20-1 and TRBJ2-1, with TRBD2 as a possible D gene (6 bases). This CDR3 is 13 amino acids long. CDR1 and CDR2 (germline): DFQATT, SNEGSKA (reference sequence). V lost 7 bases to trimming and J lost 4 bases, with 14 bases between them. The CDR3 loop reads CSVARDEYNEQFF. CDR3 bases: TGCAGTGTGGCGCGGGATGAATACAATGAGCAGTTCTTC.

Only a few counts were recorded for this clonotype. Written as DNA, the CDR3 is TGTGCCAGCAAGACGGGCGCCTACGAGCAGTACTTC. It codes for CASKTGAYEQYF. The chain couples TRBV2 to TRBJ2-7; no definite D call. CDR1 SNHLY and CDR2 FYNNEI come from the germline V gene. Trimming removed 7 bases from V and 2 bases from J, with 9 bases in between. The CDR3 contains 12 residues.

This chain joins TRBV15 and TRBJ2-7; D is perhaps TRBD1 (5 bases). Germline V gene data show CDR1 as LNHNV and CDR2 as YYDKDF (reference sequence). Trimming left V 2 bases short and J 0 bases short, with 8 bases between. This CDR3 region has 14 residues. The CDR3 DNA follows: TGTGCCACCAGCAGATACAGGTCCTCCTACGAGCAGTACTTC. Encoded protein: CATSRYRSSYEQYF.

This clonotype has only a few counts. CDR3 sequence: CASSAGLAGLQETQYF. The CDR3 DNA sequence: TGTGCCAGCAGCGCGGGACTAGCGGGATTACAAGAGACCCAGTACTTC. The chain carries TRBV9 and TRBJ2-5; TRBD2 matches at 13 bases. The germline CDR1 and CDR2 sequences are SGDLS and YYNGEE. This CDR3 comprises 16 residues. With V trimmed by 3 bases and J by 2 bases, 4 bases remained unmatched. Combining the CDR3 with reference TRBV9 and TRBJ2-5 gives the whole variable domain DSGVTQTPKHLITATGQRVTLRCSPRSGDLSVYWYQQSLDQGLQFLIQYYNGEERAKGNILERFSAQQFPDLHSELNLSSLELGDSALYFCASSAGLAGLQETQYFGPGTRLLVL.

This clonotype was seen many times. The chain is built from TRBV12-3 or TRBV12-4 and TRBJ2-5; 13 bases are a match to TRBD2. This CDR3 is built from 16 residues. V lost 2 bases to trimming and J lost 4 bases; unmatched junction nucleotides: 4. The CDR3 here is CASSLKLAGGLETQYF. As DNA, the CDR3 is TGTGCCAGCAGTTTAAAACTAGCGGGAGGGTTAGAGACCCAGTACTTC.

This clonotype was detected only a few times. This chain's CDR3 is CSASVAVSSYNEQFF. CDR3 sequence (DNA): TGCAGTGCTAGTGTGGCAGTGAGCTCCTACAATGAGCAGTTCTTC. The chain recombines TRBV20-1 with TRBJ2-1, with D uncertain. This CDR3 is 15 amino acids long. CDR1 DFQATT and CDR2 SNEGSKA come from the germline V gene (reference sequence). Trimming removed 3 bases at V and 0 bases at J, with 12 bases between.

This clonotype was seen a handful of times. This sequence joins TRBV7-9 and TRBJ2-7; D gene uncertain. Germline CDR1 SEHNR, CDR2 FQNEAQ (reference sequence). The V and J ends lost 5 bases and 0 bases respectively, with 8 bases between them. The CDR3 is 13 amino acids. CDR3 in amino acids: CASSRHGSYEQYF. The CDR3 DNA follows: TGTGCCAGCAGCCGCCATGGCTCCTACGAGCAGTACTTC.

V and J are TRBV5-5 and TRBJ2-5; 9 bases line up with TRBD2. The CDR3 has 16 amino acids. With V trimmed by 0 bases and J by 5 bases, 8 bases remained unmatched. Germline CDR1 SGHKS, CDR2 YYEKEE (reference sequence). The CDR3 is CASSLGGTSSGETQYF. The DNA of the CDR3 is TGTGCCAGCAGCTTGGGAGGGACTAGCTCTGGCGAGACCCAGTACTTC.

This clonotype was observed a few times. The chain carries TRBV28 and TRBJ1-6; tentatively, D is TRBD1 (6 bases). CDR3 size: 13 residues. Germline lookup yields CDR1 MDHEN and CDR2 SYDVKM. Trimming shortened V by 4 bases and J by 10 bases, and 11 bases separated the two germline ends. In DNA, the CDR3 is TGTGCCAGCAGTTATACACAGGGATCACCCCTCCACTTT. Translated, it gives CASSYTQGSPLHF.

The V and J genes are TRBV29-1 and TRBJ1-5; 7 bases are shared with TRBD1. V dropped 4 bases and J dropped 6; count of bases not matched to a gene: 6. The CDR3 runs to 13 residues. The germline V gene has CDR1 SQVTM and CDR2 ANQGSEA. As DNA, the CDR3 is TGCAGCGTTGTGGAGGGGGCCTCTCAGCCCCAGCATTTT. Its translation is CSVVEGASQPQHF. The complete variable domain, with remaining parts taken from reference TRBV29-1 and TRBJ1-5, reads SAVISQKPSRDICQRGTSLTIQCQVDSQVTMMFWYRQQPGQSLTLIATANQGSEATYESGFVIDKFPISRPNLTFSTLTVSNMSPEDSSIYLCSVVEGASQPQHFGDGTRLSIL.

This clonotype was found a few times. The rearrangement links TRBV5-6 to TRBJ2-7; weak D call: TRBD1 (6 bases). V was clipped by 4 bases and J by 3 bases, with 17 bases between them. Germline lookup yields CDR1 SGHDT and CDR2 YYEEEE. There are 15 residues in the CDR3. The CDR3 nucleotides read TGTGCCAGCAGCCCAATGGCTAGGGGGAGCTACGAGCAGTACTTC. Protein: CASSPMARGSYEQYF.

This clonotype occurred a few times. The chain recombines TRBV7-9 with TRBJ1-1; the D is unclear. Germline assignment: CDR1 SEHNR and CDR2 FQNEAQ (reference sequence). V dropped 6 bases and J dropped 1 base, with 9 bases sitting between them. The CDR3 runs 13 residues. The CDR3 here is CASRAEANTEAFF. The CDR3 DNA is TGTGCCAGCAGGGCCGAGGCGAACACTGAAGCTTTCTTT.

V usage is TRBV6-2 or TRBV6-3 and J usage is TRBJ1-5; possible D gene TRBD1, 6 bases. V lost 1 base to trimming and J lost 8 bases, with 12 bases between them. CDR1 and CDR2 (germline): MNHEY, SVGEGT. CDR3 length equals 14 residues. The CDR3 protein is CASSYLGQLKPQHF. DNA of the CDR3: TGTGCCAGCAGTTACTTAGGACAGCTCAAGCCCCAGCATTTT.